The 18 T cell receptor beta chains given below trace back to one sample, sequenced in a study of T cell repertoires in cytomegalovirus infection. TCRdb recomputed calls from the reads with MiXCR, one row per CDR3 protein. Altogether approximately 500,000 distinct CDR3 sequences are present, around 27% being singletons, with the ten largest covering 13%. Source material: PBMCs. These receptors all stem from a human donor in good health (CMV status not recorded). Some clones in this sample may be carry-over from other donors' samples.

This clonotype was seen many times. Written as DNA, the CDR3 is TGTGCCAGCAGCTTAGTTTGGGACAGCAATCAGCCCCAGCATTTT. Translated: CASSLVWDSNQPQHF. This rearrangement joins TRBV7-2 to TRBJ1-5, with a weak D call TRBD1 (5 bases). The CDR3 is 15 residues long. Trimming took off 1 base at V and 1 base at J, with 8 bases between the two ends. Germline loops: CDR1 SGHTA, CDR2 FQGNSA. Combining the CDR3 with reference TRBV7-2 and TRBJ1-5 gives the whole variable domain GAGVSQSPSNKVTEKGKDVELRCDPISGHTALYWYRQSLGQGLEFLIYFQGNSAPDKSGLPSDRFSAERTGGSVSTLTIQRTQQEDSAVYLCASSLVWDSNQPQHFGDGTRLSIL.

This clonotype was seen just once. The chain carries TRBV15 and TRBJ2-7; D may be TRBD1 (6 bases). The CDR3 is 14 amino acids. The germline V gene encodes CDR1 LNHNV and CDR2 YYDKDF (reference sequence). V gave up 3 bases and J gave up 2 bases, with 11 bases separating them. This chain's CDR3 is CATSSGGTTYEQYF. The CDR3 DNA sequence: TGTGCCACCAGCAGTGGGGGCACCACCTACGAGCAGTACTTC.

The chain couples TRBV7-9 to TRBJ1-1, with D possibly being TRBD1 (6 bases). This CDR3 spans 15 amino acids. From germline, CDR1 is SEHNR and CDR2 FQNEAQ (reference sequence). The germline V and J ends were trimmed by 6 bases and 1 base, with 15 bases remaining between them. The chain's CDR3 is CASRSSQGQNTEAFF. The CDR3, as DNA: TGTGCCAGCAGATCGAGCCAGGGGCAGAACACTGAAGCTTTCTTT.

The sample holds a few counts of this clonotype. The chain joins TRBV11-2 to TRBJ2-1; D is ambiguous. Per germline, CDR1 SGHAT and CDR2 FQNNGV. This CDR3 comprises 13 residues. Trimming stripped 1 base from V and 7 bases from J, with 8 bases between. The CDR3 DNA reads TGTGCCAGCAGCTTAGTGGACCGAAATGAGCAGTTCTTC. Amino acids: CASSLVDRNEQFF.

This clonotype was detected many times. The chain employs TRBV10-3 and TRBJ2-7; TRBD2 aligns across 7 bases. The junction had 8 bases not matched to a gene; V was cut back by 3 bases and J by 3 bases. The CDR3 contains 15 residues. Germline CDR1 is ENHRY and CDR2 is SYGVKD. CDR3 sequence (DNA): TGTGCCATCAGTGATCCGACTAGCAGAAACTACGAGCAGTACTTC. Translated: CAISDPTSRNYEQYF.

Only a few counts were recorded for this clonotype. The gene calls are TRBV11-2 and TRBJ2-6; D may be TRBD2 (6 bases). The germline gives CDR1 SGHAT, CDR2 FQNNGV. V was shortened by 6 bases and J by 3 bases, with 9 bases between the two germline ends. The CDR3 sequence is 14 residues long. The CDR3 loop reads CASSLAFGANVLTF. The CDR3 DNA sequence: TGTGCCAGCAGTCTAGCGTTTGGGGCCAACGTCCTGACTTTC.

This clonotype came up a few times. This chain links TRBV19 with TRBJ1-3; D might be TRBD1 (5 bases). CDR3 size: 14 residues. With 4 bases removed from V and 1 base from J, the gap between germline ends came to 8 bases. CDR1 is LNHDA and CDR2 is SQIVND in the germline V gene (reference sequence). CDR3: CASSTGMSGNTIYF. CDR3 DNA: TGTGCCAGTAGTACAGGGATGTCTGGAAACACCATATATTTT.

This chain joins TRBV10-3 and TRBJ2-3, with D possibly being TRBD2 (6 bases). V was clipped by 2 bases and J by 6 bases, with 21 bases between them. The CDR3 consists of 17 residues. Looked up from germline, CDR1 is ENHRY and CDR2 is SYGVKD. This CDR3 reads CAISEESWGNGGDTQYF. CDR3 DNA sequence: TGTGCCATCAGTGAGGAGTCTTGGGGGAACGGAGGGGATACGCAGTATTTT.

The sample holds a few counts of this clonotype. The chain links TRBV7-2 to TRBJ2-7; D possibly corresponds to TRBD1 (6 bases). Germline V gene lookup returns CDR1 SGHTA and CDR2 FQGNSA. The CDR3 length is 15 residues. V was trimmed by 6 bases and J by 4 bases, leaving 19 bases between them. The CDR3 loop is CASSSKQGLPYEQYF. The CDR3 DNA is TGTGCCAGCAGTTCGAAACAGGGTCTACCGTACGAGCAGTACTTC.

This clonotype was seen many times. This chain uses TRBV6-2 or TRBV6-3 with TRBJ2-2, with TRBD1 matching over 8 bases. From germline, CDR1 is MNHEY and CDR2 SVGEGT. V was pared by 1 base and J by 5 bases, with 3 bases of the junction left unmatched. There are 15 residues in the CDR3. The DNA of the CDR3 is TGTGCCAGCAGTTACTTACAGGGGGTGACCGGGGAGCTGTTTTTT. Translation gives CASSYLQGVTGELFF.

This clonotype was observed a handful of times. The V call is TRBV4-3, the J call TRBJ2-5, with 7 bases aligning to TRBD1. Germline V gene sequence: CDR1 LGHNA, CDR2 YSLEER. With V trimmed by 1 base and J by 5 bases, 4 bases remained unmatched. This CDR3 comprises 14 residues. CDR3: CASSQGAQGETQYF. The DNA for the CDR3 is TGCGCCAGCAGCCAAGGTGCACAGGGGGAGACCCAGTACTTC.

This chain joins TRBV7-2 and TRBJ2-5, with a weak D call TRBD2 (7 bases). V lost 3 bases and J 4 bases, leaving 15 bases between the germline ends. The CDR3 has 15 amino acids. The germline V gene has CDR1 SGHTA and CDR2 FQGNSA. CDR3 amino acids: CASSFFLRGGETQYF. CDR3 DNA sequence: TGTGCCAGCAGCTTCTTTCTAAGGGGGGGAGAGACCCAGTACTTC.

The chain recombines TRBV6-2 or TRBV6-3 with TRBJ1-1; D gene ambiguous. Trimming left V 1 base short and J 4 bases short, with 1 base between. Germline values: CDR1 MNHEY, CDR2 SVGEGT. The CDR3 runs 11 residues. The CDR3 is CASSYFTEAFF. The CDR3 DNA reads as TGTGCCAGCAGTTACTTCACTGAAGCTTTCTTT.

This clonotype was detected a few times. The chain recombines TRBV29-1 with TRBJ1-1; 9 positions match TRBD1. Germline V gives CDR1 SQVTM, CDR2 ANQGSEA. CDR3 length: 13 amino acids. V shed 6 bases, J shed 0 bases, and the junction held 2 bases outside the gene matches. The DNA of the CDR3 is TGCAGCGTGGGGGACAGGGTGAACACTGAAGCTTTCTTT. Protein product: CSVGDRVNTEAFF.

The chain recombines TRBV4-1 with TRBJ2-3; a possible D gene is TRBD2 (5 bases). The CDR3 contains 16 residues. CDR1 MGHRA and CDR2 YSYEKL come from the germline V gene. Trimming shortened V by 1 base and J by 4 bases, and 15 bases separated the two germline ends. The CDR3 sequence is CASSQVGGGGADTQYF. The CDR3 DNA sequence: TGCGCCAGCAGCCAAGTAGGAGGCGGTGGCGCAGATACGCAGTATTTT.

This clonotype has a count of ten or more. This sequence joins TRBV7-4 and TRBJ1-1; D unclear. CDR3 length: 17 amino acids. The germline gives CDR1 SGHVT, CDR2 SQSDAQ. Trimming pared 1 base from V and 7 bases from J, leaving 22 bases between. CDR3 loop: CASSLVGGRQAFSEAFF. The CDR3 DNA follows: TGTGCCAGCAGCTTAGTGGGAGGACGCCAAGCTTTTAGTGAAGCTTTCTTT.

This clonotype came up many times. The CDR3 region is CASSFGQGITQPQHF. CDR3 DNA: TGTGCCAGCAGCTTTGGACAGGGGATAACTCAGCCCCAGCATTTT. This chain connects TRBV7-8 to TRBJ1-5; 9 bases are a match to TRBD1. The CDR3 has 15 amino acids. Germline values: CDR1 SGHVS, CDR2 FQNEAQ. J gave up 6 bases and V 3 bases, and 6 bases lay outside the gene matches.

The chain joins TRBV28 to TRBJ1-1; possibly TRBD1 for D (6 bases). The CDR3 is 14 amino acids. Looked up from germline, CDR1 is MDHEN and CDR2 is SYDVKM. V was cut by 5 bases and J by 3 bases, with 13 bases left in between. The chain's CDR3 is CASSIGQYDTEAFF. For the CDR3, the DNA is TGTGCCAGCAGTATAGGACAGTACGACACTGAAGCTTTCTTT.